This record looks at one T cell receptor beta chain sequence and its context. This entry belongs to a study of shared clonotypes between healthy human individuals. Running of the assay took place at deep level. The data were produced by immunoSEQ multiplex PCR, yet TCRdb's version contains in-frame clones alone and is incomplete. The sample carries about 2.4 million clones, 93% recorded once. Germline CDR1 and CDR2: MNHEY and SMNVEV (reference sequence). The CDR3 loop spans 13 amino acids. Trimming removed 4 bases at V and 5 bases at J, with 9 bases between. The origin of this receptor is a man between 18 and 29 years old in good health. Some clones in this sample may be carry-over from other donors' samples. Sample: naive CD4+ T cells from PBMCs. Subset specified: CD45RA+ positively selected. The rearrangement joins TRBV27 to TRBJ1-5, with no clear D. The DNA for the CDR3 is TGTGCCAGCAGTTCCTCTCGGTATCAGCCCCAGCATTTT. Protein: CASSSSRYQPQHF.